The 22 T cell receptor beta chains reported below all come from one sample, sequenced in a study of T cell responses to AZD1222 COVID-19 vaccine. TCRdb keeps only in-frame clones here, not all; method: immunoSEQ multiplex PCR. The sample contains approximately 91,000 clones, 80% to 95% of which appear only once. Sequences were derived from peripheral blood, sampled 28 days after the second AZD1222 dose. The receptor set was obtained from an adult who received the AZD1222 COVID-19 vaccine.

The V and J genes are TRBV10-3 and TRBJ2-2; unclear D gene. This CDR3 is 13 amino acids long. V was clipped by 6 bases and J by 2 bases, with 7 bases between them. The germline V gene encodes CDR1 ENHRY and CDR2 SYGVKD. The CDR3 loop is CAIRDGNTGELFF. In nucleotides, the CDR3 is TGTGCCATCAGGGACGGCAACACCGGGGAGCTGTTTTTT.

This chain connects TRBV19 to TRBJ2-6; D call uncertain. The CDR3 is 14 residues long. Per the germline V gene, CDR1 is LNHDA and CDR2 is SQIVND (reference sequence). V was pared by 6 bases and J by 0 bases, with 6 bases between. The CDR3 spells CASRGSSGANVLTF. The CDR3 coding sequence is TGTGCCAGTAGAGGTAGCTCTGGGGCCAACGTCCTGACTTTC. The whole variable domain, filled in from reference TRBV19 and TRBJ2-6, reads DGGITQSPKYLFRKEGQNVTLSCEQNLNHDAMYWYRQDPGQGLRLIYYSQIVNDFQKGDIAEGYSVSREKKESFPLTVTSAQKNPTAFYLCASRGSSGANVLTFGAGSRLTVL.

This clone was seen just once. This chain connects TRBV6-5 to TRBJ2-7; D call uncertain. The V and J ends lost 2 bases and 2 bases respectively, with 16 bases between them. The CDR3 runs to 16 residues. Per the germline V gene, CDR1 is MNHEY and CDR2 is SVGAGI. The CDR3, as DNA: TGTGCCAGCAGTTACGGCTTGGAGCAGACAACCTACGAGCAGTACTTC. It codes for CASSYGLEQTTYEQYF.

The chain is built from TRBV10-2 and TRBJ2-1; a possible D gene is TRBD2 (5 bases). The V end lost 6 bases, the J end lost 6 bases, and 21 bases lay between the germline ends. Germline V gene data show CDR1 as WSHSY and CDR2 as SAAADI. CDR3 length: 16 residues. CDR3 DNA: TGCGCCAGCAGCATTTCGAATTCTAGGAGGTTCAATGAGCAGTTCTTC. This sequence encodes CASSISNSRRFNEQFF.

The chain is built from TRBV2 and TRBJ1-5; possible D gene TRBD1, 5 bases. CDR3 length equals 16 residues. Trimming cost V 0 bases and J 8 bases, with 17 bases left between them. The germline V gene has CDR1 SNHLY and CDR2 FYNNEI. The CDR3 loop reads CASSEAGPRVDKPQHF. The CDR3 region has the DNA TGTGCCAGCAGTGAAGCGGGGCCCAGGGTCGATAAGCCCCAGCATTTT. The full variable domain, its missing parts supplied by reference TRBV2 and TRBJ1-5, is EPEVTQTPSHQVTQMGQEVILRCVPISNHLYFYWYRQILGQKVEFLVSFYNNEISEKSEIFDDQFSVERPDGSNFTLKIRSTKLEDSAMYFCASSEAGPRVDKPQHFGDGTRLSIL.

Turning to this clone: Its ends do not fully match the called genes, so a read error is possible. The chain combines TRBV3-1 (or the pseudogene TRBV3-2) with TRBJ1-2, with no clear D. Germline V lookup: CDR1 LGHDT, CDR2 YNNKEL (reference sequence). The CDR3 contains 12 residues. The CDR3, as DNA: TGTGCCAGCAGCCAAACGAGTTATAAGACGAACTTC. It encodes CASSQTSYKTNF.

The chain is built from TRBV6-5 and TRBJ2-1, with a tentative D call TRBD2 (5 bases). The CDR3 extends over 15 amino acids. The germline CDR1 and CDR2 sequences are MNHEY and SVGAGI. Trimming removed 7 bases from V and 0 bases from J, with 13 bases in between. CDR3 residues: CASTQLVVSYNEQFF. DNA for the CDR3: TGTGCCAGCACCCAACTAGTCGTCTCCTACAATGAGCAGTTCTTC.

The V gene is TRBV20-1, the J gene TRBJ2-5; the D is unclear. V was cut by 4 bases and J by 3 bases, with 3 bases left in between. Germline assignment: CDR1 DFQATT and CDR2 SNEGSKA (reference sequence). The CDR3 runs 10 residues. This CDR3 reads CSAMKETQYF. The CDR3 DNA reads TGCAGTGCTATGAAAGAGACCCAGTACTTC.

V gene TRBV7-6 combines with J gene TRBJ2-5; D gene unclear. Germline lookup yields CDR1 SGHVS and CDR2 FNYEAQ. V shed 3 bases and J shed 5 bases, with 16 bases lying between them. This CDR3 is 15 amino acids long. Here the CDR3 reads CASSFNFLGAETQYF. In DNA, the CDR3 is TGTGCCAGCAGCTTCAACTTCCTTGGTGCCGAGACCCAGTACTTC.

This chain joins TRBV28 and TRBJ2-1; 10 bases agree with TRBD2. This CDR3 contains 15 residues. J gave up 8 bases and V 5 bases, and 9 bases lay outside the gene matches. Germline CDR1 MDHEN, CDR2 SYDVKM. Here the CDR3 DNA reads TGTGCCAGCAGTGCCTACGGGACTAGCGTCGATGAGCAGTTCTTC. Its translation is CASSAYGTSVDEQFF.

The chain uses TRBV9 and TRBJ1-2; D remains unclear. The CDR3 runs 15 residues. Germline V gene sequence: CDR1 SGDLS, CDR2 YYNGEE. V lost 3 bases, J lost 3 bases, and 15 bases lay in between. CDR3 sequence: CASSGGLRAHYGYTF. CDR3 sequence (DNA): TGTGCCAGCAGCGGGGGATTACGCGCGCACTATGGCTACACCTTC.

Points on this clone: Compared with germline, one end of the junction differs, possibly owing to a read error. The chain combines TRBV7-2 with TRBJ2-7; 7 bases are shared with TRBD2. Germline V lookup: CDR1 SGHTA, CDR2 FQGNSA. The length of the CDR3 is 14 residues. CDR3 DNA sequence: TGTGCCAGCAGCTTATCCCTGGGACTACAAATTTGGGACTTC. It codes for CASSLSLGLQIWDF.

The chain recombines TRBV9 with TRBJ2-3, with 7 bases matching TRBD1. The germline gives CDR1 SGDLS, CDR2 YYNGEE. V trimming: 3 bases; J trimming: 2 bases; junction bases outside the gene matches: 3. CDR3 size: 14 residues. CDR3 amino acids: CASSETGATDTQYF. Here the CDR3 DNA reads TGTGCCAGCAGCGAAACAGGGGCCACAGATACGCAGTATTTT.

The rearrangement links TRBV3-1 (or the pseudogene TRBV3-2) to TRBJ2-3; D is possibly TRBD2 (6 bases). From germline, CDR1 is LGHDT and CDR2 YNNKEL (reference sequence). This CDR3 contains 14 residues. Trimming cost V 4 bases and J 2 bases, with 10 bases left between them. CDR3 in amino acids: CASSLSGDTDTQYF. The DNA for the CDR3 is TGTGCCAGCAGCCTATCGGGAGACACAGATACGCAGTATTTT.

The chain joins TRBV7-8 to TRBJ2-2; TRBD2 aligns across 15 bases. The CDR3 has 18 residues. Germline V gene lookup returns CDR1 SGHVS and CDR2 FQNEAQ. V shed 3 bases and J 3 bases; nucleotides not matched to a gene: 5. The CDR3 reads CASSFRTSGRAHTGELFF. The CDR3 DNA reads TGTGCCAGCAGCTTTAGGACTAGCGGGAGGGCCCACACCGGGGAGCTGTTTTTT.

The chain carries TRBV15 and TRBJ1-2, with a possible D match to TRBD1 (5 bases). Per germline, CDR1 LNHNV and CDR2 YYDKDF (reference sequence). This CDR3 region has 15 residues. Trimming took 5 bases from V and 3 from J, leaving 16 bases between them. DNA for the CDR3: TGTGCCACCAGCGCGCCACGAGTGGGGGACTATGGCTACACCTTC. Its protein product is CATSAPRVGDYGYTF.

The genes are TRBV29-1 and TRBJ1-2, with 10 bases that match TRBD1. Germline V CDR1 and CDR2: SQVTM, ANQGSEA. V shed 5 bases and J 7 bases; nucleotides not matched to a gene: 4. This CDR3 is 12 amino acids long. CDR3 sequence (DNA): TGCAGCGTTACGACAGGGGGCATTGGCTACACCTTC. It is translated as CSVTTGGIGYTF.

V usage is TRBV5-1 and J usage is TRBJ1-5; possibly TRBD1 for D (5 bases). Germline V gene sequence: CDR1 SGHRS, CDR2 YFSETQ. This CDR3 comprises 15 residues. The V end was cut by 4 bases, the J end by 3 bases, with 14 bases between. The CDR3 loop reads CASSPGDSYNQPQHF. CDR3 DNA sequence: TGCGCCAGCAGCCCGGGAGACAGCTACAATCAGCCCCAGCATTTT.

The genes are TRBV29-1 and TRBJ1-5; D may be TRBD1 (5 bases). Deletions cut 6 bases from V and 6 bases from J, with 18 bases between. Per germline, CDR1 SQVTM and CDR2 ANQGSEA. The length of the CDR3 is 14 residues. The CDR3 region is CSVLLGAGSQPQHF. The CDR3 DNA is TGCAGCGTCCTCCTAGGGGCAGGATCTCAGCCCCAGCATTTT.

This rearrangement joins TRBV29-1 to TRBJ1-1; 8 bases are shared with TRBD1. V shed 0 bases and J 1 base; nucleotides not matched to a gene: 22. Germline V gives CDR1 SQVTM, CDR2 ANQGSEA. The CDR3 sequence is 21 residues long. CDR3 bases: TGCAGCGTTGAAGACCCCGCGATCCCCGATCGGCAGGGGGCTAGGAACACTGAAGCTTTCTTT. Translation: CSVEDPAIPDRQGARNTEAFF.

V and J are TRBV19 and TRBJ1-1, with a possible D match to TRBD1 (5 bases). Trimming left V 1 base short and J 1 base short, with 7 bases between. Germline loops: CDR1 LNHDA, CDR2 SQIVND (reference sequence). This CDR3 is 14 amino acids long. The CDR3: CASSIGTQNTEAFF. The CDR3 region has the DNA TGTGCCAGTAGTATAGGGACACAGAACACTGAAGCTTTCTTT.

The V gene is TRBV12-3 or TRBV12-4, the J gene TRBJ2-1, with TRBD1 matching over 10 bases. The CDR3 extends over 13 amino acids. J was trimmed by 8 bases and V by 8 bases; bases with no gene match: 6. In DNA, the CDR3 is TGTGCCAGCGTTAGGACAGGGGGGTATGAGCAGTTCTTC. Translated, it gives CASVRTGGYEQFF.